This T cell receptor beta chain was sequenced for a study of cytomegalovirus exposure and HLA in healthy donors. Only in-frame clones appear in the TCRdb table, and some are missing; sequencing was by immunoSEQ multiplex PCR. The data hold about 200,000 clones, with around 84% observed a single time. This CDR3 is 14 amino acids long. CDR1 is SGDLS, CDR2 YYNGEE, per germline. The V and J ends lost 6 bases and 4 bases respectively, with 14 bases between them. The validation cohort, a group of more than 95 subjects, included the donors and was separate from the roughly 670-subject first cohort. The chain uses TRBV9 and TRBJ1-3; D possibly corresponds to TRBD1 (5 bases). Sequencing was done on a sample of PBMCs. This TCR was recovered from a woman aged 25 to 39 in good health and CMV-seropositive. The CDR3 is CASTKQGSGNTIYF. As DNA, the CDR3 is TGTGCCAGCACCAAGCAGGGTTCGGGAAACACCATATATTTT.